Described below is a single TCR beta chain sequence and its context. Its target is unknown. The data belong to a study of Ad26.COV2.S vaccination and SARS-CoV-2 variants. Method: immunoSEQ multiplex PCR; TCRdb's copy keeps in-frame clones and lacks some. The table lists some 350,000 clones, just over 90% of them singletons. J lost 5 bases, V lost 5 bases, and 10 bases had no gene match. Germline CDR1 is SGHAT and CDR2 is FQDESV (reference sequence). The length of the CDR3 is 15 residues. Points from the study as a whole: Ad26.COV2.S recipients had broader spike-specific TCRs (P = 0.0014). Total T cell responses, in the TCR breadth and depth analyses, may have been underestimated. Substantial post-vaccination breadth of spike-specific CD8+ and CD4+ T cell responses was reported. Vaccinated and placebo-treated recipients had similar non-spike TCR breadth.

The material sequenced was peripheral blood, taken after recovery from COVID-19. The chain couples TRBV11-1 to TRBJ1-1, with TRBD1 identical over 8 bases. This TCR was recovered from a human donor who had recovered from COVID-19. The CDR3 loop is CASSPTDRANTEAFF. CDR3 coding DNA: TGTGCCAGCAGCCCGACGGACAGGGCGAATACTGAAGCTTTCTTT.